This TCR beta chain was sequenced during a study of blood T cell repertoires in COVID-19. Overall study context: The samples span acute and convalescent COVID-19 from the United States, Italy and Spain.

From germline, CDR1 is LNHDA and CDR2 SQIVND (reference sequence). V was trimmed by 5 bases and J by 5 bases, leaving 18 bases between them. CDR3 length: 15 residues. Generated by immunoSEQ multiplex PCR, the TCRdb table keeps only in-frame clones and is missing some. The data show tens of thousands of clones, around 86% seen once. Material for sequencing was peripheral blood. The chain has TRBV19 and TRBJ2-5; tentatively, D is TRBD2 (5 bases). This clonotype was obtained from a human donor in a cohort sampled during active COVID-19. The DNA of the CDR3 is TGTGCCAGTAGTCGGAAAGAGGGCGTTTGGGAGACCCAGTACTTC. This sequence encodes CASSRKEGVWETQYF.